The 5 T cell receptor beta chains below come from one sample, sequenced in a study of blood T cell repertoires in COVID-19. Generated by immunoSEQ multiplex PCR, the TCRdb table keeps only in-frame clones and is missing some. This table has tens of thousands of clones, roughly four fifths appearing once. Sequencing was performed on peripheral blood. These receptors were taken from a human donor in a cohort sampled during active COVID-19.

The chain uses TRBV5-4 and TRBJ1-1; no firm D call. The CDR3 covers 15 residues. The V end lost 0 bases, the J end lost 4 bases, and 13 bases lay between the germline ends. Looked up from germline, CDR1 is SGHNT and CDR2 is YYREEE (reference sequence). CDR3 in DNA: TGTGCCAGCAGCTTGGGTTCAGGCCCAACCACTGAAGCTTTCTTT. Translated: CASSLGSGPTTEAFF.

J is TRBJ2-3 and V is TRBV9; TRBD2 is a possible D gene (5 bases). The CDR3 is made up of 13 amino acids. The germline V gene has CDR1 SGDLS and CDR2 YYNGEE. Trimming pared 0 bases from V and 3 bases from J, leaving 5 bases between. The CDR3 loop reads CASSVGGTDTQYF. CDR3 nucleotides: TGTGCCAGCAGCGTAGGAGGGACAGATACGCAGTATTTT.

V gene TRBV5-4 combines with J gene TRBJ2-7; 8 positions agree with TRBD2. Germline-derived CDR1 and CDR2 are SGHNT and YYREEE (reference sequence). Trimming removed 6 bases from V and 4 bases from J; junction bases left unmatched: 12. This CDR3 is 15 amino acids long. CDR3 region: CASTPGAGVNYEQYF. CDR3 DNA sequence: TGTGCCAGCACCCCGGGAGCGGGAGTTAATTACGAGCAGTACTTC.

The CDR3 DNA sequence: TGTGCCTGGAGTCAAGCCAGGAACTATGGCTACACCTTC. Residues: CAWSQARNYGYTF. The rearrangement links TRBV30 to TRBJ1-2; D not certain. This CDR3 region has 13 residues. V shed 2 bases and J shed 2 bases, with 9 bases lying between them. Germline-derived CDR1 and CDR2 are GTSNPN and SVGIG (reference sequence).

V and J are TRBV27 and TRBJ1-5; no clear D. Per germline, CDR1 MNHEY and CDR2 SMNVEV (reference sequence). This CDR3 spans 16 amino acids. V shed 0 bases and J shed 1 base, with 10 bases lying between them. CDR3 amino acids: CASSLSRGLSNQPQHF. The CDR3 DNA reads as TGTGCCAGCAGTTTATCTCGGGGATTGAGCAATCAGCCCCAGCATTTT.